This T cell receptor beta chain was captured by sequencing in a study of blood T cells in healthy people across ages. The CDR3 runs to 15 residues. Trimming stripped 3 bases from V and 0 bases from J, with 11 bases between. For the second PCR, which ran for 7 to 11 cycles, a sample-barcoded 5' primer and a J-beta primer mix were used. MiXCR was run by TCRdb on the 5' RACE reads, yielding one entry per CDR3 protein. The sample shows 1 million to 1.2 million distinct CDR3 sequences, more than 30% of them seen only once. Isolation per sample recovered at least 7 million PBMCs. At least 6 micrograms of total RNA were extracted per sample. This clonotype came up a few times.

This sequence originates from a young man in good health. The rearrangement links TRBV12-3 or TRBV12-4 to TRBJ1-1, with D unresolved. The specimen was blood. CDR3 in amino acids: CASSFNAAMNTEAFF. CDR3 bases: TGTGCCAGCAGTTTTAATGCCGCTATGAACACTGAAGCTTTCTTT.